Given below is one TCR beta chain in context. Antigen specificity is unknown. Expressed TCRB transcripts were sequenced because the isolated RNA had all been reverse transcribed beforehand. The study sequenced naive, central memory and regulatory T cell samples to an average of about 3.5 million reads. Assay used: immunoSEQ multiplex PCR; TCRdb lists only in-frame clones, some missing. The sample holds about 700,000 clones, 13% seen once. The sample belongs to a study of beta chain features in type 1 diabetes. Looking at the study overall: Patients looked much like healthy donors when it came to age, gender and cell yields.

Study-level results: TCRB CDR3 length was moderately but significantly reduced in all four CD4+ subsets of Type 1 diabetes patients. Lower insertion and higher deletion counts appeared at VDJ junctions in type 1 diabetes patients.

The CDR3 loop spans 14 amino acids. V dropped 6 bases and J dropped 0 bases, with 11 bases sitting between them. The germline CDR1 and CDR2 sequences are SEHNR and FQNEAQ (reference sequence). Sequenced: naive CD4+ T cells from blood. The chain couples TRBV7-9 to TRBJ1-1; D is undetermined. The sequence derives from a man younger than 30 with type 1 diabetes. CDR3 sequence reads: CASRIQPMNTEAFF. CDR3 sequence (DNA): TGTGCCAGCAGAATCCAACCTATGAACACTGAAGCTTTCTTT.